The rows below give T cell receptor beta chains drawn from one sample of a study of CD8 T cells in Susac syndrome. TCRdb re-called the immunoSEQ multiplex PCR reads through MiXCR, storing one row per CDR3 protein. Here the sample spans roughly 140,000 distinct CDR3 sequences, 95% to 96% being singletons. The sequenced sample consisted of CD8+ T cells from PBMCs. These receptors came from a human donor with multiple sclerosis. CDR3s include the opening cysteine and the closing phenylalanine or tryptophan. D genes are given only for firm matches. Only some rows state a clone size, as once, few, many or a class for expanded clones.

CDR3: CASSQDRGFPHEQYF
DNA: TGTGCCAGCAGCCAAGATAGAGGGTTTCCCCACGAGCAGTACTTC
V: TRBV3-1
J: TRBJ2-7
D: .
size: .

CDR3: CASSLLRGYGYTF
DNA: TGTGCCAGCAGTTTATTACGGGGCTATGGCTACACCTTC
V: TRBV28
J: TRBJ1-2
D: .
size: .

CDR3: CSAIVQNRNTEAFF
DNA: TGCAGTGCTATAGTTCAGAACAGGAACACTGAAGCTTTCTTT
V: TRBV20-1
J: TRBJ1-1
D: .
size: .

CDR3: CSARASNRGWNSPLHF
DNA: TGCAGTGCTAGAGCCTCGAACAGGGGATGGAATTCACCCCTCCACTTT
V: TRBV20-1
J: TRBJ1-6
D: TRBD1
size: .

CDR3: CATSRDRRQETQYF
DNA: TGTGCCACCAGCAGAGATAGGAGGCAAGAGACCCAGTACTTC
V: TRBV15
J: TRBJ2-5
D: .
size: .

CDR3: CASSLYGLYNNYGYTF
DNA: TGTGCCAGCAGCTTATACGGCTTGTATAACAACTATGGCTACACCTTC
V: TRBV7-8
J: TRBJ1-2
D: .
size: .

CDR3: CASSLGHWNTGELFF
DNA: TGTGCCAGCAGTTTGGGACACTGGAACACCGGGGAGCTGTTTTTT
V: TRBV6-1
J: TRBJ2-2
D: .
size: .

CDR3: CASSQASLSPEAFF
DNA: TGTGCCAGCAGCCAAGCAAGCTTATCCCCTGAAGCTTTCTTT
V: TRBV3-1
J: TRBJ1-1
D: .
size: .

CDR3: CASFIDRLNTEAFF
DNA: TGTGCCAGCTTTATAGACAGATTGAACACTGAAGCTTTCTTT
V: TRBV18
J: TRBJ1-1
D: .
size: .

CDR3: CSASGQGGRLDTQYF
DNA: TGCAGTGCTAGCGGGCAGGGCGGACGATTAGATACGCAGTATTTT
V: TRBV20-1
J: TRBJ2-3
D: .
size: .

CDR3: CASSQQGNEQFF
DNA: TGTGCCAGCTCACAACAGGGCAATGAGCAGTTCTTC
V: TRBV18
J: TRBJ2-1
D: .
size: .

CDR3: CASSHLSGTASYEQYF
DNA: TGTGCCAGCAGCCATCTCTCCGGGACGGCTTCCTACGAGCAGTACTTC
V: TRBV3-1
J: TRBJ2-7
D: .
size: .

CDR3: CATSDFRGGTRDTQYF
DNA: TGTGCCACCAGTGATTTCCGCGGGGGGACCAGAGATACGCAGTATTTT
V: TRBV24-1
J: TRBJ2-3
D: TRBD2
size: once

CDR3: CASSAGVGTEAFF
DNA: TGTGCCAGCAGCGCGGGGGTGGGCACTGAAGCTTTCTTT
V: TRBV9
J: TRBJ1-1
D: .
size: .

CDR3: CASSRLAGGREQFF
DNA: TGTGCCAGCAGTCGACTAGCGGGGGGGCGTGAGCAGTTCTTC
V: TRBV12-3/TRBV12-4
J: TRBJ2-1
D: TRBD2
size: .

CDR3: CASSQFEGDTQYF
DNA: TGTGCCAGCAGCCAATTCGAGGGAGACACGCAGTATTTT
V: TRBV3-1
J: TRBJ2-3
D: .
size: .

CDR3: CSARVRDRGTYNEQFF
DNA: TGCAGTGCTAGAGTCCGGGACAGGGGCACCTACAATGAGCAGTTCTTC
V: TRBV20-1
J: TRBJ2-1
D: TRBD1
size: .

CDR3: CASSFSTDTSSYEQYF
DNA: TGTGCCAGCAGTTTCTCGACAGACACCAGCTCCTACGAGCAGTACTTC
V: TRBV6-5
J: TRBJ2-7
D: .
size: .

CDR3: CAWRWGTDTQYF
DNA: TGTGCCTGGAGGTGGGGCACAGATACGCAGTATTTT
V: TRBV30
J: TRBJ2-3
D: .
size: .

CDR3: CAWSATRLVGGEQFF
DNA: TGTGCCTGGAGTGCCACCAGACTAGTTGGAGGTGAGCAGTTCTTC
V: TRBV30
J: TRBJ2-1
D: .
size: few

CDR3: CASSSDSGGIPPDTQYF
DNA: TGTGCCAGCAGTTCCGATAGCGGGGGTATTCCGCCAGATACGCAGTATTTT
V: TRBV12-3/TRBV12-4
J: TRBJ2-3
D: TRBD2
size: .

CDR3: CASRTGMAGNTIYF
DNA: TGTGCCAGCAGGACAGGGATGGCTGGAAACACCATATATTTT
V: TRBV2
J: TRBJ1-3
D: TRBD1
size: .

CDR3: CASQLQGNTEAFF
DNA: TGCGCCAGCCAACTACAGGGTAACACTGAAGCTTTCTTT
V: TRBV5-1
J: TRBJ1-1
D: .
size: .

CDR3: CASSVARGGGADEQFF
DNA: TGTGCCAGCAGCGTAGCTAGAGGGGGAGGGGCCGATGAGCAGTTCTTC
V: TRBV9
J: TRBJ2-1
D: .
size: .

CDR3: CASSVGGASYNEQFF
DNA: TGTGCCAGCAGCGTAGGGGGGGCCTCCTACAATGAGCAGTTCTTC
V: TRBV9
J: TRBJ2-1
D: .
size: .

CDR3: CASSPPTGGYEQYF
DNA: TGTGCCAGCTCACCACCGACAGGGGGCTACGAGCAGTACTTC
V: TRBV18
J: TRBJ2-7
D: TRBD1
size: .

CDR3: CASSMGLANEQFF
DNA: TGTGCCAGTAGTATGGGACTAGCCAATGAGCAGTTCTTC
V: TRBV19
J: TRBJ2-1
D: TRBD2
size: .

CDR3: CSAYRGIKADTQYF
DNA: TGCAGCGCATACAGGGGAATTAAGGCAGATACGCAGTATTTT
V: TRBV29-1
J: TRBJ2-3
D: TRBD1
size: .

CDR3: CASSLVPNSYNEQFF
DNA: TGTGCCAGCAGTTTAGTACCTAACTCCTACAATGAGCAGTTCTTC
V: TRBV27
J: TRBJ2-1
D: .
size: .

CDR3: CASSARQQETQYF
DNA: TGTGCCAGCAGCGCAAGACAGCAAGAGACCCAGTACTTC
V: TRBV9
J: TRBJ2-5
D: .
size: .

CDR3: CASSPLGRPDEQYF
DNA: TGTGCCAGCAGTCCCCTGGGACGACCCGACGAGCAGTACTTC
V: TRBV27
J: TRBJ2-7
D: .
size: .

CDR3: CASSQDGQGPRTYGYTF
DNA: TGTGCCAGCAGCCAAGACGGACAGGGTCCTCGGACCTATGGCTACACCTTC
V: TRBV3-1
J: TRBJ1-2
D: TRBD1
size: .

CDR3: CSVPQVATAEAFF
DNA: TGCAGCGTCCCTCAGGTAGCGACAGCTGAAGCTTTCTTT
V: TRBV29-1
J: TRBJ1-1
D: .
size: .

CDR3: CSARGQGAIREQYF
DNA: TGCAGTGCTAGAGGACAGGGGGCCATCCGCGAGCAGTACTTC
V: TRBV20-1
J: TRBJ2-7
D: TRBD1
size: .

CDR3: CASSPTSERTDTQYF
DNA: TGTGCCAGCAGCCCGACTAGCGAGAGAACAGATACGCAGTATTTT
V: TRBV7-9
J: TRBJ2-3
D: TRBD2
size: .

CDR3: CASSHLAVGEVETQYF
DNA: TGTGCCAGCAGCCATCTAGCGGTAGGGGAGGTAGAGACCCAGTACTTC
V: TRBV3-1
J: TRBJ2-5
D: TRBD2
size: .

CDR3: CASSPDTAYNEQFF
DNA: TGTGCCAGCAGCCCAGACACAGCCTACAATGAGCAGTTCTTC
V: TRBV5-6
J: TRBJ2-1
D: .
size: .

CDR3: CASREGGNTEAFF
DNA: TGTGCCAGCAGGGAGGGTGGTAACACTGAAGCTTTCTTT
V: TRBV13
J: TRBJ1-1
D: .
size: .

CDR3: CASSLTGFWDEQFF
DNA: TGTGCCAGCAGCCTTACAGGGTTTTGGGATGAGCAGTTCTTC
V: TRBV3-1
J: TRBJ2-1
D: .
size: .

CDR3: CASSPGAWGGPYNEQFF
DNA: TGCGCCAGCAGCCCGGGGGCTTGGGGTGGCCCCTACAATGAGCAGTTCTTC
V: TRBV5-1
J: TRBJ2-1
D: .
size: .

CDR3: CSVGLQGAGYTF
DNA: TGCAGCGTGGGACTACAGGGAGCTGGCTACACCTTC
V: TRBV29-1
J: TRBJ1-2
D: .
size: .

CDR3: CASSLRDREIQGANSPLHF
DNA: TGTGCCAGCAGCCTCCGGGACAGGGAGATTCAGGGGGCTAATTCACCCCTCCACTTT
V: TRBV14
J: TRBJ1-6
D: TRBD1
size: .

CDR3: CASRREEADGYTF
DNA: TGTGCCAGCCGACGAGAAGAGGCGGATGGCTACACCTTC
V: TRBV7-9
J: TRBJ1-2
D: .
size: .

CDR3: CASSLGGGLTNYGYTF
DNA: TGTGCCAGCAGCTTAGGTGGAGGGCTAACTAACTATGGCTACACCTTC
V: TRBV7-8
J: TRBJ1-2
D: .
size: .

CDR3: CASSQAGVDTQYF
DNA: TGTGCCAGCAGCCAGGCCGGGGTCGATACGCAGTATTTT
V: TRBV3-1
J: TRBJ2-3
D: .
size: once

CDR3: CSARDGGQGLNYGYTF
DNA: TGCAGTGCTAGAGATGGGGGCCAGGGACTTAACTATGGCTACACCTTC
V: TRBV20-1
J: TRBJ1-2
D: .
size: .

CDR3: CASSQLFRGAKTDTQYF
DNA: TGTGCCAGCAGCCAACTATTTCGGGGGGCGAAGACAGATACGCAGTATTTT
V: TRBV7-8
J: TRBJ2-3
D: .
size: .

CDR3: CASSPYSGPADGYTF
DNA: TGTGCCAGCAGTCCCTACTCGGGCCCCGCGGATGGCTACACCTTC
V: TRBV12-3/TRBV12-4
J: TRBJ1-2
D: .
size: once

CDR3: CASSLGRLYGYTF
DNA: TGTGCCAGCAGTTTGGGACGGCTCTATGGCTACACCTTC
V: TRBV12-3/TRBV12-4
J: TRBJ1-2
D: .
size: .

CDR3: CAWDVDGNEEQYF
DNA: TGTGCCTGGGACGTCGACGGTAACGAGGAGCAGTACTTC
V: TRBV30
J: TRBJ2-7
D: .
size: .

CDR3: CAWSVLAGSTDTQYF
DNA: TGTGCCTGGAGTGTACTAGCGGGAAGCACAGATACGCAGTATTTT
V: TRBV30
J: TRBJ2-3
D: TRBD2
size: .

CDR3: CASSLSHRNTEAFF
DNA: TGTGCCAGCAGCTTGTCTCACAGGAACACTGAAGCTTTCTTT
V: TRBV5-4
J: TRBJ1-1
D: .
size: once

CDR3: CSVEAAFGQGNYGYTF
DNA: TGCAGCGTTGAAGCTGCATTTGGACAGGGGAACTATGGCTACACCTTC
V: TRBV29-1
J: TRBJ1-2
D: TRBD1
size: .

CDR3: CASSLGETQYF
DNA: TGTGCCAGCAGCTTGGGGGAGACCCAGTACTTC
V: TRBV12-3/TRBV12-4
J: TRBJ2-5
D: .
size: medium-sized

CDR3: CASSPGLYPDTQYF
DNA: TGTGCCAGCAGTCCGGGACTATATCCCGATACGCAGTATTTT
V: TRBV27
J: TRBJ2-3
D: TRBD2
size: .

CDR3: CASSEGVNEQFF
DNA: TGTGCCAGCAGTGAGGGGGTCAATGAGCAGTTCTTC
V: TRBV2
J: TRBJ2-1
D: .
size: .

CDR3: CASSVVDREHYGYTF
DNA: TGTGCCAGCAGCGTAGTGGACAGGGAACACTATGGCTACACCTTC
V: TRBV9
J: TRBJ1-2
D: TRBD1
size: .

CDR3: CASSQDVTGIKFF
DNA: TGTGCCAGCAGCCAAGACGTGACAGGGATCAAGTTCTTC
V: TRBV3-1
J: TRBJ2-1
D: TRBD1
size: .

CDR3: CSAGLSGGFPSYNEQFF
DNA: TGCAGTGCTGGCCTGAGCGGGGGTTTCCCCTCCTACAATGAGCAGTTCTTC
V: TRBV20-1
J: TRBJ2-1
D: TRBD2
size: .

CDR3: CSVQWGVAGYTF
DNA: TGCAGCGTCCAGTGGGGGGTGGCAGGCTACACCTTC
V: TRBV29-1
J: TRBJ1-2
D: .
size: .